This T cell receptor (beta chain) was recovered during a study of T cell repertoires in cytomegalovirus infection (dated by TCRdb to the late 2010s). Concerning the study at large: Alongside well-studied HLA-B-restricted epitopes, the peptide stimulations were aimed at recently identified HLA-C-restricted CMV epitopes, whose presentation resists viral immunomodulation. Donor HLA type was relevant to the analysis, because carriage of CMV infection together with the matching HLA type was indicated by public TCR beta signatures.

The instrument given in TCRdb is Illumina HiSeq 1500. TCRdb redid the processing of the public reads, applying fastp at Q25 and MiXCR, and retained in-frame beta chains. CDR3 protein duplicates are merged, each entry listing the most common genes and DNA. The sample records 35,000 to 55,000 distinct CDR3 sequences, roughly 19% of which are singletons. About 55% of the sample comes from the top ten. Worth noting for this clonotype: It has no known antigen specificity. The sample holds no much larger clone one base away, and base qualities are not on file.

The treatment or condition label on this specimen signifies: in vitro stimulation with specific CMV peptide epitopes to enrich CMV-specific T cells. From a lookup of the germline V gene (reference sequence), CDR1 and CDR2 are SEHNR and FQNEAQ. V is shortened by 0 bases, J by 4 bases, and the region joining them spans 10 bases. Reading from cysteine to phenylalanine, the CDR3 counts 14 amino acids. The only DNA kept is the CDR3, 42 bases in frame from the first base. What the authors observed across the whole study: The ex vivo response was dominated by HLA-C-restricted CMV-specific TCR beta clonotypes, which also provided the single most frequent clonotype in two of eight donors. Cumulative frequency of public TCR beta family members discriminated carriers of CMV infection plus the relevant HLA type in this cohort and an independent 352-donor cohort.

The receptor chain draws on TRBV7-9 and TRBJ2-7; too little of a D gene remains to name it. This receptor was identified in a human donor in good health (CMV status not recorded). Some clones in this sample may be carry-over from other donors' samples. Material: CD8+ T cells from cultured PBMCs, obtained from culture after CMV antigen stimulation. CDR3 protein: CASSLAGAVYEQYF. The DNA sequence is as follows: TGTGCCAGCAGCTTAGCGGGCGCAGTTTACGAGCAGTACTTC.